Detailed here is one TCR beta chain. This specimen belongs to a study of blood T cell repertoires in COVID-19. Measured with immunoSEQ multiplex PCR; TCRdb has only the in-frame clones, and not every one. This sample yields 310,000 or so clones, of which around 89% are seen a single time; roughly a tenth belongs to the top ten. Cohorts were assigned according to the clinical history that participants reported. Sequenced input: PBMCs or T cells enriched from blood (not recorded which). The receptor was isolated from a woman aged 40 to 50 who had recovered from COVID-19.

CDR3 DNA: TGTGCCAGCAGCCTAATTGGTACTCTGGGGGAGCTGTTTTTT. It specifies CASSLIGTLGELFF. V and J are TRBV7-2 and TRBJ2-2, with D unresolved. Looked up from germline, CDR1 is SGHTA and CDR2 is FQGNSA. CDR3 length equals 14 residues. V was pared by 5 bases and J by 8 bases, with 15 bases between.